This T cell receptor (beta chain) was profiled in a study of blood T cell repertoires in COVID-19. Whole-study context: Acute and convalescent COVID-19 specimens originated in the United States, Italy and Spain. PBMCs, B-cell-depleted T cells, or T cells provided the cDNA or gDNA that made up the material.

The length of the CDR3 is 15 residues. Per germline, CDR1 MGHRA and CDR2 YSYEKL. V was shortened by 0 bases and J by 2 bases, with 10 bases between the two germline ends. Seattle patients were enrolled while actively infected and followed longitudinally. Original handling: Cell counts per sample came from amplifying reference gene primers. Measured with immunoSEQ multiplex PCR; TCRdb has only the in-frame clones, and not every one. The V and J calls and clone size come from that table; D and trimming were worked out from the DNA. This sample has approximately 300,000 clones, with approximately 92% found just once.

The source material was peripheral blood. The gene calls are TRBV4-1 and TRBJ1-1; D gene uncertain. The sequence derives from a woman aged 25 to 39 with COVID-19, enrolled during active disease. The CDR3 reads CASSQDLRSNTEAFF. CDR3 coding DNA: TGCGCCAGCAGCCAAGACCTTAGATCCAACACTGAAGCTTTCTTT.